The clone carrying this T cell receptor beta chain appeared a few times. Its specificity is not known. The CDR3 loop spans 15 amino acids. Germline trimming cut 2 bases from V and 6 bases from J; bases unmatched to any gene: 1. Germline assignment: CDR1 SGHDN and CDR2 FVKESK. This sample's time point: sample taken at primary tumor resection. No cell sorting; template was whole RNA from tumor, lung tissue or PBMC. Samples came from roughly 72 TRACERx patients with untreated early-stage lung cancer. These data come from a study of spatial heterogeneity in lung cancer. Study findings and constraints: Circulating ubiquitous expanded tumor TCRs were observed more frequently at resection than at follow-up.

Each molecule of TCR cDNA was tagged with one unique molecular identifier. Using its own MiXCR run on the 5' RACE reads, TCRdb lists one record per CDR3 protein. Here the sample spans about 44,000 distinct CDR3 sequences, around 13% being singletons. The rearrangement joins TRBV14 to TRBJ1-6, with TRBD1 matching 10 bases. The receptor was derived from a male donor with early-stage non-small cell lung cancer. The material sequenced was PBMCs, taken at surgery. CDR3 amino acids: CASSQRTGGNSPLHF. The CDR3 DNA sequence: TGTGCCAGCAGCCAAAGGACAGGGGGTAATTCACCCCTCCACTTT.